This TCR beta chain was sequenced in a study of shared clonotypes between healthy human individuals. The donors, healthy adults who were HIV-negative, had experienced no recent acute infections or vaccinations. Every donor, a Caucasian adult, lived in Nashville, Tennessee. The authors divided CD4+ cells into CD45RA+ naive and CD45RA-negative memory subsets. CDR3 size: 15 residues. The V and J ends lost 7 bases and 2 bases, in that order; junction bases with no gene match: 3. CDR1 SNHLY and CDR2 FYNNEI come from the germline V gene. Sequencing was at deep level. TCRdb's copy holds only in-frame clones and misses some; the assay was immunoSEQ multiplex PCR. The data contain about 340,000 clones, less than 85% of them singletons.

The clonotype comes from a man under 40 in good health. V usage is TRBV2 and J usage is TRBJ2-1; 12 bases match TRBD2. Input material: memory CD4+ T cells sorted from blood. Subset defined: CD45RA-negative fraction. CDR3 DNA: TGTGCCAGCATCGGACTAGCGGGAACCTACAATGAGCAGTTCTTC. The encoded protein is CASIGLAGTYNEQFF.